Listed here is a single TCR beta chain. Its antigen is unknown. This CDR3 is 13 amino acids long. The V segment lost 7 bases and the J segment 7 bases; nucleotides outside the gene matches: 8. Germline V gene lookup returns CDR1 MNHEY and CDR2 SMNVEV (reference sequence). As for the donors, each was a healthy bone marrow donor. PCR employed 60 Vbeta and 13 Jbeta primers. Authors' analysis steps: There were 80 million to 95 million unique TCR beta chains by a later count, and approximately 12 million of them were shared. TCRdb's table, derived via immunoSEQ multiplex PCR, lists solely in-frame clones and lacks some. D and trimming were read from the DNA, whereas the V and J calls and clone size are those reported in that table. The sample has about 200,000 clones, around 79% seen once. This record belongs to a study of cytomegalovirus exposure and HLA in healthy donors. Notes on the study in general: Most likely, a cluster of highly shared sequence variants arose as a sequencing artifact. Most TCR sequences were uncommon, yet certain public TCRs appeared in many donors.

Sequencing input: PBMCs. The sequence was collected from a male donor in good health and CMV-seropositive. V and J are TRBV27 and TRBJ1-2; 8 nucleotides align to TRBD1. CDR3 in amino acids: CASKAGGGGGYTF. The CDR3 nucleotides read TGTGCCAGCAAGGCAGGGGGCGGGGGTGGCTACACCTTC.